The T cell receptor (beta chain) under discussion was sequenced for a study of blood T cell repertoires in COVID-19. Study details: T cells, B-cell-depleted T cells, or PBMCs supplied cDNA or gDNA.

V was cut by 2 bases and J by 5 bases, with 13 bases left in between. The germline V gene encodes CDR1 SQVTM and CDR2 ANQGSEA. This CDR3 spans 13 amino acids. The repertoire was sequenced with immunoSEQ multiplex PCR; TCRdb's copy has only in-frame clones and lacks some. Of approximately 170,000 clones in the sample, around 83% are singletons; the top ten hold approximately 8%. The material sequenced was peripheral blood. This chain uses TRBV29-1 with TRBJ2-7, with D perhaps TRBD2 (7 bases). The origin of this receptor is a woman in her 70s with COVID-19, enrolled during active disease. CDR3 coding DNA: TGCAGCGTTGAAAGAGGGGGGGCCGACGAGCAGTACTTC. It specifies CSVERGGADEQYF.